The 26 T cell receptor beta chains reported below all come from one sample, sequenced in a study of OX40 agonist ivuxolimab in advanced cancers. Clones were read by immunoSEQ multiplex PCR, and TCRdb kept only the in-frame ones, dropping some. Among just over 70,000 clones listed, roughly 84% were seen once. Here the sequenced sample was CD4+ or CD8+ T cells sorted from blood, taken in a trial of the OX40 agonist ivuxolimab. All receptors derive from an adult with an advanced solid tumor such as melanoma, head and neck, liver or kidney cancer.

V usage is TRBV27 and J usage is TRBJ1-5; a possible D gene is TRBD1 (5 bases). This CDR3 is built from 13 residues. The germline V gene encodes CDR1 MNHEY and CDR2 SMNVEV (reference sequence). Trimming left V 4 bases short and J 6 bases short, with 10 bases between. CDR3 loop: CASSSRVSQPQHF. The CDR3 DNA follows: TGTGCCAGCAGTTCCAGGGTGAGTCAGCCCCAGCATTTT.

The chain is built from TRBV5-1 and TRBJ2-1; 10 positions match TRBD1. This CDR3 contains 17 residues. V lost 0 bases to trimming and J lost 8 bases; unmatched junction nucleotides: 11. Germline V lookup: CDR1 SGHRS, CDR2 YFSETQ. The CDR3 sequence is CASSLAPTGTGVDEQFF. CDR3 coding DNA: TGCGCCAGCAGCTTGGCCCCAACCGGGACAGGGGTTGATGAGCAGTTCTTC.

J is TRBJ1-5 and V is TRBV7-2, with TRBD1 identical over 10 bases. The CDR3 spans 14 residues. Trimming took 4 bases from V and 7 from J; bases not matched to a gene: 4. Germline CDR1 and CDR2: SGHTA and FQGNSA. CDR3 in DNA: TGTGCCAGCAGCTCGACAGGGGGCGGACAGCCCCAGCATTTT. It specifies CASSSTGGGQPQHF. The full variable domain, its missing parts supplied by reference TRBV7-2 and TRBJ1-5, is GAGVSQSPSNKVTEKGKDVELRCDPISGHTALYWYRQSLGQGLEFLIYFQGNSAPDKSGLPSDRFSAERTGGSVSTLTIQRTQQEDSAVYLCASSSTGGGQPQHFGDGTRLSIL.

DNA for the CDR3: TGCGCCAGCAGCTCGGGAACTAACACCGGGGAGCTGTTTTTT. This encodes CASSSGTNTGELFF. The J gene is TRBJ2-2, the V gene TRBV5-1, with D possibly TRBD2 on 5 matching bases. CDR3 size: 14 residues. The V end lost 3 bases, the J end lost 2 bases, and 8 bases lay between the germline ends. Germline values: CDR1 SGHRS, CDR2 YFSETQ. The full variable domain, completed using reference TRBV5-1 and TRBJ2-2, is KAGVTQTPRYLIKTRGQQVTLSCSPISGHRSVSWYQQTPGQGLQFLFEYFSETQRNKGNFPGRFSGRQFSNSRSEMNVSTLELGDSALYLCASSSGTNTGELFFGEGSRLTVL.

This clone has only one observation. The rearrangement joins TRBV11-2 to TRBJ2-3; a weak D match, TRBD1 (5 bases). This CDR3 region has 14 residues. Between the trimmed V and J ends, which lost 5 bases and 0 bases, there was a span of 9 bases. The germline V gene encodes CDR1 SGHAT and CDR2 FQNNGV. Here the CDR3 reads CASSERGSTDTQYF. The CDR3 nucleotides read TGTGCCAGCAGCGAAAGGGGCAGCACAGATACGCAGTATTTT.

This clone was counted once. The V call is TRBV7-3, the J call TRBJ2-3; D uncertain. This CDR3 comprises 13 residues. Germline V lookup: CDR1 SGHTA, CDR2 FQGTGA. Trimming took 0 bases from V and 6 from J, leaving 7 bases between them. CDR3 region: CASSLTTQDTQYF. The CDR3 nucleotides are TGTGCCAGCAGCTTAACTACCCAGGATACGCAGTATTTT.

The chain links TRBV18 to TRBJ1-5; D is possibly TRBD1 (6 bases). Trimming left V 3 bases short and J 9 bases short, with 12 bases between. This CDR3 is built from 13 residues. Germline CDR1 KGHSH, CDR2 LQKENI. CDR3 sequence (DNA): TGTGCCAGCTCACCCCTACAGGGTGGGCCCCAGCATTTT. This gives the protein CASSPLQGGPQHF.

There are many counts of this clone. The CDR3 here is CASGQRAGELFF. Written as DNA, the CDR3 is TGTGCCAGCGGTCAACGGGCCGGGGAGCTGTTTTTT. The chain recombines TRBV6-5 with TRBJ2-2, with D unresolved. Germline CDR1 MNHEY, CDR2 SVGAGI. The CDR3 sequence is 12 residues long. Trimming removed 8 bases from V and 6 bases from J, with 10 bases in between.

The CDR3 DNA reads as TGCGCCAGCAGTTCCCCCTGGGACAGAGCCTACGAGCAGTACTTC. Its protein is CASSSPWDRAYEQYF. V gene TRBV5-1 combines with J gene TRBJ2-7, with 7 bases aligning to TRBD1. CDR1 is SGHRS, CDR2 YFSETQ, per germline. There are 15 residues in the CDR3. J gave up 2 bases and V 5 bases, and 10 bases lay outside the gene matches.

The V call is TRBV5-1, the J call TRBJ2-5; tentatively, D is TRBD2 (6 bases). The germline gives CDR1 SGHRS, CDR2 YFSETQ. Trimming cost V 0 bases and J 5 bases, with 11 bases left between them. The CDR3 extends over 14 amino acids. The CDR3 nucleotides read TGCGCCAGCAGCTTGGGTCCGGGACTCGAGACCCAGTACTTC. Its translation: CASSLGPGLETQYF.

V is TRBV7-2 and J is TRBJ1-2; 9 bases line up with TRBD1. Trimming took 5 bases from V and 10 from J; bases not matched to a gene: 14. This CDR3 is built from 15 residues. CDR1 is SGHTA and CDR2 is FQGNSA in the germline V gene. The CDR3 loop reads CASSATPQGAGDYTF. CDR3 DNA: TGTGCCAGCAGCGCCACGCCACAGGGGGCAGGGGACTACACCTTC.

The CDR3 sequence: CASSYNPGTSGRSSYNEQFF. CDR3 DNA: TGTGCCAGCAGCTACAACCCCGGGACTAGCGGGAGGAGCTCCTACAATGAGCAGTTCTTC. The rearrangement links TRBV7-6 to TRBJ2-1; 15 bases map to TRBD2. V lost 4 bases to trimming and J lost 0 bases; unmatched junction nucleotides: 10. Germline lookup yields CDR1 SGHVS and CDR2 FNYEAQ. CDR3 length equals 20 residues.

This clone was observed once. The chain carries TRBV2 and TRBJ2-5; TRBD1 aligns across 11 bases. CDR1 and CDR2 from the germline V gene are SNHLY and FYNNEI. The J segment lost 2 bases and the V segment lost 9 bases, leaving 8 bases of the junction unmatched. This CDR3 comprises 15 residues. CDR3 in amino acids: CASALRDRGQETQYF. In DNA, the CDR3 is TGTGCCAGTGCCCTCAGGGACAGGGGGCAAGAGACCCAGTACTTC.

V gene TRBV12-2 combines with J gene TRBJ1-2; the table's D call, TRBD1, has no DNA check behind it. TRBV12-2 is a known pseudogene. The CDR3 is made up of 14 amino acids. CDR3 nucleotides: TGTGCAAGTCGCCCAGGGGCAGGGAACTATGGCTACACCTTC. Its translation is CASRPGAGNYGYTF.

This clone was found once. V gene TRBV2 combines with J gene TRBJ2-2, with a weak D call TRBD1 (6 bases). V lost 2 bases to trimming and J lost 5 bases, with 9 bases between them. The CDR3 is 14 residues long. The V gene's germline CDR1 is SNHLY and CDR2 FYNNEI. CDR3 nucleotide sequence: TGTGCCAGCAGTGAACGGACAGTGACCGGGGAGCTGTTTTTT. This translates into CASSERTVTGELFF.

V and J are TRBV7-9 and TRBJ1-4, with TRBD1 identical over 8 bases. The CDR3 runs to 15 residues. Trimming cost V 0 bases and J 8 bases; bases outside gene matches: 5. The V gene's germline CDR1 is SEHNR and CDR2 FQNEAQ (reference sequence). CDR3 protein: CASSLAGTGREKLFF. The CDR3 nucleotides read TGTGCCAGCAGCTTAGCCGGGACAGGACGCGAAAAACTGTTTTTT.

The V and J genes are TRBV11-1 and TRBJ1-2; tentatively, D is TRBD1 (5 bases). The CDR3 runs to 16 residues. Germline CDR1 reads SGHAT; CDR2 reads FQDESV (reference sequence). Trimming shortened V by 4 bases and J by 2 bases, and 17 bases separated the two germline ends. The DNA of the CDR3 is TGTGCCAGCAGCTCCAACCCGGGACCGACCAACTATGGCTACACCTTC. Encoded protein: CASSSNPGPTNYGYTF.

V and J are TRBV27 and TRBJ2-1, with 7 bases lining up with TRBD1. CDR1 and CDR2 (germline): MNHEY, SMNVEV (reference sequence). V trimming: 6 bases; J trimming: 4 bases; junction bases outside the gene matches: 6. CDR3 length: 14 amino acids. This chain's CDR3 is CASSSPGQYNEQFF. DNA for the CDR3: TGTGCCAGCAGCTCTCCGGGACAGTACAATGAGCAGTTCTTC.

The chain recombines TRBV4-3 with TRBJ2-2; perhaps TRBD2 as D (5 bases). Germline CDR1 is LGHNA and CDR2 is YSLEER. The CDR3 has 13 residues. Trimming cost V 1 base and J 5 bases, with 5 bases left between them. In DNA, the CDR3 is TGCGCCAGCAGCCAAGGAGGGACCGGGGAGCTGTTTTTT. This encodes CASSQGGTGELFF.

This rearrangement joins TRBV6-5 to TRBJ2-7, with 7 nucleotides matching TRBD1. Germline V gene data show CDR1 as MNHEY and CDR2 as SVGAGI. The CDR3 totals 15 residues. After removal of 4 bases from V and 6 bases from J, the junction contained 12 bases not matched to a gene. CDR3 amino acids: CASSFRQGAGGEQYF. DNA of the CDR3: TGTGCCAGCAGTTTCCGACAGGGAGCTGGGGGCGAGCAGTACTTC.

This clone has just one count. The rearrangement joins TRBV9 to TRBJ1-2; tentative D call: TRBD1 (6 bases). The CDR3 has 16 residues. The V gene lost 4 bases and the J gene lost 0 bases, with 16 bases spanning the gap. The germline V gene has CDR1 SGDLS and CDR2 YYNGEE. CDR3 sequence (DNA): TGTGCCAGCAGCCACCTGGACAGCCACCCTAACTATGGCTACACCTTC. The encoded protein is CASSHLDSHPNYGYTF.

This chain joins TRBV5-4 and TRBJ2-2; 7 positions agree with TRBD2. The CDR3 extends over 16 amino acids. V was clipped by 4 bases and J by 5 bases; unmatched bases: 11. Germline CDR1 is SGHNT and CDR2 is YYREEE (reference sequence). Here the CDR3 reads CASSGSSGGPTGELFF. In nucleotides, the CDR3 is TGTGCCAGCAGCGGATCTAGCGGAGGTCCAACCGGGGAGCTGTTTTTT.

The V gene is TRBV29-1, the J gene TRBJ1-1; D is perhaps TRBD1 (5 bases). V shed 5 bases and J shed 0 bases, with 7 bases lying between them. CDR1 is SQVTM and CDR2 is ANQGSEA in the germline V gene. The CDR3 consists of 12 residues. CDR3 sequence (DNA): TGCAGCGTTTGGGGGATGAACACTGAAGCTTTCTTT. Translated, it gives CSVWGMNTEAFF.

This clone was counted a few times. V is TRBV30 and J is TRBJ1-5; TRBD1 is a possible D gene (5 bases). CDR3 length: 13 amino acids. Germline CDR1 reads GTSNPN; CDR2 reads SVGIG (reference sequence). With 2 bases removed from V and 4 bases from J, the gap between germline ends came to 9 bases. The CDR3: CAWSRQLNQPQHF. CDR3 in DNA: TGTGCCTGGAGTCGACAGTTAAATCAGCCCCAGCATTTT.

This clone was detected once. The chain recombines TRBV9 with TRBJ1-4; D is uncertain. V was shortened by 2 bases and J by 0 bases, with 11 bases between the two germline ends. Per the germline V gene, CDR1 is SGDLS and CDR2 is YYNGEE. CDR3 length: 16 amino acids. CDR3 coding DNA: TGTGCCAGCAGCGTGGACGGCTCTGCAACTAATGAAAAACTGTTTTTT. Translation: CASSVDGSATNEKLFF.

A few counts support this clone. The V call is TRBV5-1, the J call TRBJ2-6, with D tentatively TRBD2 (5 bases). This CDR3 has 16 amino acids. Looked up from germline, CDR1 is SGHRS and CDR2 is YFSETQ. The V and J ends lost 4 bases and 0 bases respectively, with 11 bases between them. The CDR3: CASSAGGPSGANVLTF. In DNA, the CDR3 is TGCGCCAGCAGCGCGGGCGGGCCCTCTGGGGCCAACGTCCTGACTTTC.